This T cell receptor (beta chain) comes out of a study of CD8 T cells in ankylosing spondylitis. Study-level results: Earlier studies detected some motif variants in reactive arthritis synovial fluid and blood. As for the disease-linked clones, they showed a CD8+ phenotype and occurred at relatively low frequencies in peripheral blood. Typical of ankylosing spondylitis blood, it appeared, was a TCR beta motif of roughly eight highly homologous variants. Matched ankylosing spondylitis synovial fluid reportedly contained a significantly enriched population of disease-linked clones.

For TCR beta, libraries came from quantitative 5'-RACE with molecular barcodes. TCRdb reprocessed the 5' RACE reads via MiXCR and lists one record per CDR3 protein. Among about 400,000 distinct CDR3 sequences, about 22% were seen once, and the ten largest hold 16%. There are a few counts of this clonotype. What it binds is unknown. At one of its ends the junction is not consistent with the germline gene, which may arise from a read error. Germline assignment: CDR1 SGHRS and CDR2 YFSETQ. CDR3 length: 14 amino acids. The TCR was taken from a male donor with ankylosing spondylitis. The material sequenced was blood, either unsorted or a sorted T cell fraction (not recorded which). The V gene is TRBV5-1, the J gene TRBJ2-1, with 8 bases that match TRBD1. DNA for the CDR3: TGCGCCAGCAGTCACCGACAGGGGTTCAATGAGCAGCTCTTC. This sequence encodes CASSHRQGFNEQLF.